This T cell receptor beta chain was retrieved from a study of a mutant IDH1 vaccine in newly diagnosed glioma. The CDR3 is made up of 14 amino acids. V gave up 4 bases and J gave up 7 bases; unmatched junction bases: 3. Germline V lookup: CDR1 LNHNV, CDR2 YYDKDF (reference sequence). Time point noted: baseline, week 1 (first vaccination visit). Treatment reported: pre-vaccination baseline after standard-of-care therapy. The method was immunoSEQ multiplex PCR; TCRdb's version includes in-frame clones alone and lacks a portion of them. The sample lists over 80,000 clones, roughly 90% seen once, with roughly 0.54% in the top ten.

This sequence was found in a woman between 45 and 60 years old with glioma. This chain connects TRBV15 to TRBJ2-1; TRBD2 matches 11 bases. The starting material was PBMCs, obtained from a glioma patient treated with radiotherapy, temozolomide or both. The CDR3 protein is CATSKGLAENEQFF. The CDR3 DNA reads as TGTGCCACCAGCAAGGGACTAGCGGAAAATGAGCAGTTCTTC.